The TCR beta chain described here comes from a study of cytomegalovirus exposure and HLA in healthy donors. Per the germline V gene, CDR1 is MNHNY and CDR2 is SVGAGI (reference sequence). V was pared by 6 bases and J by 2 bases, with 7 bases between. CDR3 length: 12 amino acids. With 60 Vbeta and 13 Jbeta primers, the PCR was carried out. Clones were read by immunoSEQ multiplex PCR, and TCRdb kept only the in-frame ones, dropping some. Here the sample spans approximately 130,000 clones, 75% to 90% being singletons. Sequenced material: PBMCs. This rearrangement joins TRBV6-6 to TRBJ1-2; weak D call: TRBD1 (5 bases). This clonotype was obtained from a man aged 40-49 years in good health and CMV-seronegative. CDR3 in DNA: TGTGCCAGCAGCCCAGGGAACTATGGCTACACCTTC. This sequence encodes CASSPGNYGYTF.